The present T cell receptor beta chain was sequenced within a study of PD-L1 blockade in urothelial cancer. Overall study context: T cells were recovered from blood samples at a median of roughly 150,000. Whole-study findings and limits: Better survival was predicted by below-median pretreatment blood TCR clonality.

The CDR3 sequence is 13 residues long. Indicated time point: peripheral blood 6 weeks after treatment start. The study enrolled patients with locally advanced or metastatic urothelial carcinoma. Points on this clone: Its target is not known.

Every PCR got spiked synthetic TCR analog templates. Assay used: immunoSEQ multiplex PCR; TCRdb lists only in-frame clones, some missing. The table shows 35,000 to 45,000 clones, with about 85% occurring only once. The chain joins TRBV12-1 to TRBJ2-1; whether TRBD2, the table's D call, matches the DNA was not checked. TRBV12-1 is deemed a pseudogene. Specimen: PBMCs, collected around atezolizumab (anti-PD-L1) treatment. This TCR came from a man between 65 and 85 years old with urothelial cancer. CDR3 nucleotide sequence: TGTGCCAGTAGAGAATTTAGATTCGATGAGCAGTTCTTC. Protein sequence: CASREFRFDEQFF.